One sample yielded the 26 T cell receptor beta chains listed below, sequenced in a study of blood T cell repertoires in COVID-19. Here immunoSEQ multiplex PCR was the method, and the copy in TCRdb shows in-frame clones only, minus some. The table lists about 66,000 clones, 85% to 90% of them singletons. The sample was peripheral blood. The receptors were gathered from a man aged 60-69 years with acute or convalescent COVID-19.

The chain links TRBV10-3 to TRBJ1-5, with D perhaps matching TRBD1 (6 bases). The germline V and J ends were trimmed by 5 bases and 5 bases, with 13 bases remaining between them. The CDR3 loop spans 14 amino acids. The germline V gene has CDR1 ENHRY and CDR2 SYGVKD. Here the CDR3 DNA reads TGTGCCATCAGTCCGGGGGGCGATTATCAGCCCCAGCATTTT. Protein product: CAISPGGDYQPQHF.

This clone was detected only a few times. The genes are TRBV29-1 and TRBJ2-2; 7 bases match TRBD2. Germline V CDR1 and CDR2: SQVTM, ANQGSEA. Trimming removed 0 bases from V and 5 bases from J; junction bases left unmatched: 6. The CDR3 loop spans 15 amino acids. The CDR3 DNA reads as TGCAGCGTTGAAGATCAGAGGGGAGGGACCGGGGAGCTGTTTTTT. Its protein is CSVEDQRGGTGELFF.

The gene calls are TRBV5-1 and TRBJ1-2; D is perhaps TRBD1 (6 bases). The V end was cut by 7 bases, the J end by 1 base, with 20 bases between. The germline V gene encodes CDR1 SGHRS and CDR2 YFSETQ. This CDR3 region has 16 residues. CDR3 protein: CASATLTGQDNYGYTF. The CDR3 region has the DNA TGCGCCAGCGCCACCCTCACAGGGCAGGATAACTATGGCTACACCTTC.

Here the CDR3 reads CASSGAGGYQETQYF. The DNA of the CDR3 is TGCGCCAGCAGTGGGGCGGGGGGGTACCAAGAGACCCAGTACTTC. The gene calls are TRBV10-2 and TRBJ2-5; 9 bases align to TRBD2. The germline gives CDR1 WSHSY, CDR2 SAAADI. V shed 4 bases, J shed 0 bases, and the junction held 3 bases outside the gene matches. The CDR3 has 15 residues.

In DNA form, the CDR3 reads TGTGCCAGCAGCTTGGGACTAAATCAGCCCCAGCATTTT. Protein product: CASSLGLNQPQHF. The rearrangement links TRBV5-4 to TRBJ1-5; D uncertain. This CDR3 is built from 13 residues. Between the trimmed V and J ends, which lost 0 bases and 4 bases, there was a span of 5 bases. Germline loops: CDR1 SGHNT, CDR2 YYREEE (reference sequence).

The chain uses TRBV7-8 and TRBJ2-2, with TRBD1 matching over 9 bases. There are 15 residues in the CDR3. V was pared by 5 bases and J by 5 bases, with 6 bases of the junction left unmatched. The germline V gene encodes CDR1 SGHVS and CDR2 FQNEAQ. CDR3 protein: CASSARTGATGELFF. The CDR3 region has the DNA TGTGCCAGCAGCGCTAGGACAGGGGCAACCGGGGAGCTGTTTTTT.

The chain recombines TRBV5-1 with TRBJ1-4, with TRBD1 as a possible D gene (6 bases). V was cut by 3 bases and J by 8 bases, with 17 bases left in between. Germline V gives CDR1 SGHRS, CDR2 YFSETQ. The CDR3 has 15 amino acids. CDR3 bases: TGCGCCAGCAGCTCCTACAGGGCGGAGAGCGAAAAACTGTTTTTT. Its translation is CASSSYRAESEKLFF.

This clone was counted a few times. CDR3 sequence reads: CAISPTGVNEQYF. The CDR3 DNA is TGTGCCATCAGCCCGACAGGGGTCAACGAGCAGTACTTC. J is TRBJ2-7 and V is TRBV10-3; 8 nucleotides line up with TRBD1. This CDR3 has 13 amino acids. The V gene's germline CDR1 is ENHRY and CDR2 SYGVKD. The V gene end was trimmed by 6 bases and the J gene end by 5 bases; junction bases not matched to a gene: 6.

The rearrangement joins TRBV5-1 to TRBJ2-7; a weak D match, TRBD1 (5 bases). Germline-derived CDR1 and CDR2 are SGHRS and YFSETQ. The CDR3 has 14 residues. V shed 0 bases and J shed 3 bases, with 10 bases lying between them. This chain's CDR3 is CASSLADSRYEQYF. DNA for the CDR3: TGCGCCAGCAGCTTGGCTGACAGCCGCTACGAGCAGTACTTC.

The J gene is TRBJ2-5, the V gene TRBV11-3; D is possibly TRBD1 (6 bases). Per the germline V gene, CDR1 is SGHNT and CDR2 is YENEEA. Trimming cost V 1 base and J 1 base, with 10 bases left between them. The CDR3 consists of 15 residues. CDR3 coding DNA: TGTGCCAGCAGCTTAGGATTCAGGGGCCAAGAGACCCAGTACTTC. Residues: CASSLGFRGQETQYF.

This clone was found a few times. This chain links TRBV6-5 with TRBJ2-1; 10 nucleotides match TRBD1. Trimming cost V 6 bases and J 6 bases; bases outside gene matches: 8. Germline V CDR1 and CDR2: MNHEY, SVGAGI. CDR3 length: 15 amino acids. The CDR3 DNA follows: TGTGCCAGCAGCCCCGGGACAGGGGTCTCCAATGAGCAGTTCTTC. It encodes CASSPGTGVSNEQFF.

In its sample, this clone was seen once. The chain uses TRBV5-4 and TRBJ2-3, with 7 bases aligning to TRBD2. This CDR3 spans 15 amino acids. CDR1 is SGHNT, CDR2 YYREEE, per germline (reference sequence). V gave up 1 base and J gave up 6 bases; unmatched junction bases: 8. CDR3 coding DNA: TGTGCCAGCAGCTTGAGAAGAGCGGGGCTCGATACGCAGTATTTT. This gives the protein CASSLRRAGLDTQYF.

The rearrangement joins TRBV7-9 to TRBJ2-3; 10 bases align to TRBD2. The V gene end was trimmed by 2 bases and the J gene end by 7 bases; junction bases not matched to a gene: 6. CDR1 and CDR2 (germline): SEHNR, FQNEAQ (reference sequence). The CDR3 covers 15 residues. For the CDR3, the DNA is TGTGCCAGCAGCTTACTAGCGGGGGAGGTGAATACGCAGTATTTT. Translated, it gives CASSLLAGEVNTQYF.

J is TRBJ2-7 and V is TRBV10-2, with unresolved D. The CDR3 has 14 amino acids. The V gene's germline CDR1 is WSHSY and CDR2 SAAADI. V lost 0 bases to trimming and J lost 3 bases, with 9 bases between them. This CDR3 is CASSESRNYYEQYF. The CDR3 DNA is TGCGCCAGCAGTGAGTCGCGAAACTACTACGAGCAGTACTTC.

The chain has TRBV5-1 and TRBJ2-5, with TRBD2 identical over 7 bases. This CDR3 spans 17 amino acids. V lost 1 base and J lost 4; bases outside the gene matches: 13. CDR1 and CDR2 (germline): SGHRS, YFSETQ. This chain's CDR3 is CASSLSQVYTGGETQYF. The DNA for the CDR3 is TGCGCCAGCAGCTTGAGTCAGGTCTACACGGGAGGAGAGACCCAGTACTTC.

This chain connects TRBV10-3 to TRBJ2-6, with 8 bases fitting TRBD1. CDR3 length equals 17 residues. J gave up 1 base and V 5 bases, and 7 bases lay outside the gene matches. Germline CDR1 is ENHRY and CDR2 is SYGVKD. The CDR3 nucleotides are TGTGCCATCAGTTCCGGGACAGGTTTTTCTGGGGCCAACGTCCTGACTTTC. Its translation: CAISSGTGFSGANVLTF.

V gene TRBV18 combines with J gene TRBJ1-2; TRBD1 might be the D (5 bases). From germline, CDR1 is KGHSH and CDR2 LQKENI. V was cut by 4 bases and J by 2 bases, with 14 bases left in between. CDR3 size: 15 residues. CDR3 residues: CASSLIQGSNYGYTF. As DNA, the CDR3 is TGTGCCAGCTCACTTATCCAGGGTAGCAACTATGGCTACACCTTC.

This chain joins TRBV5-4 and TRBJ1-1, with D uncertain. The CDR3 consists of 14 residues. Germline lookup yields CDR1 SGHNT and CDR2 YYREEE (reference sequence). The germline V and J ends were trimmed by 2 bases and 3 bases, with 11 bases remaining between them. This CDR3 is CASSFRLTDTEAFF. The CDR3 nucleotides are TGTGCCAGCAGCTTCAGGTTGACGGACACTGAAGCTTTCTTT.

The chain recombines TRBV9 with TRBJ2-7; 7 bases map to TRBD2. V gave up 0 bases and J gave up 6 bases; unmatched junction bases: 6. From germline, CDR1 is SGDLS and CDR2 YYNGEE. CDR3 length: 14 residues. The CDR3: CASSVEGGRGEQYF. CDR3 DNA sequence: TGTGCCAGCAGCGTAGAGGGAGGGCGAGGCGAGCAGTACTTC.

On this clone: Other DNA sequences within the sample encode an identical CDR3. This CDR3 is CASRRQAFSGNTIYF. CDR3 coding DNA: TGTGCCAGTAGGCGACAGGCGTTCTCTGGAAACACCATATATTTT. The chain recombines TRBV19 with TRBJ1-3, with D perhaps matching TRBD1 (6 bases). The CDR3 has 15 residues. Per the germline V gene, CDR1 is LNHDA and CDR2 is SQIVND (reference sequence). The ends were cut back, 6 bases at V and 0 bases at J, with 12 bases in the middle.

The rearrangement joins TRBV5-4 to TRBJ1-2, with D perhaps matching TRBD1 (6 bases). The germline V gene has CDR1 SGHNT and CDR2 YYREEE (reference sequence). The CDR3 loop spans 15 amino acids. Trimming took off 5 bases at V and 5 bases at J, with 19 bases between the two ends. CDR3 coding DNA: TGTGCCAGCAGTCAACCTCGGCCAGGGGATTATGGCTACACCTTC. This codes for CASSQPRPGDYGYTF.

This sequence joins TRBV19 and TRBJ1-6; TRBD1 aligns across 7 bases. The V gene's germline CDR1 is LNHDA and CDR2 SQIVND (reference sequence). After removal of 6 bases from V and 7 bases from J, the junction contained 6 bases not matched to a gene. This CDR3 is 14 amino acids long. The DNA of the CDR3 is TGTGCCAGTAGGTACGGGACAGAGAATTCACCCCTCCACTTT. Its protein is CASRYGTENSPLHF.

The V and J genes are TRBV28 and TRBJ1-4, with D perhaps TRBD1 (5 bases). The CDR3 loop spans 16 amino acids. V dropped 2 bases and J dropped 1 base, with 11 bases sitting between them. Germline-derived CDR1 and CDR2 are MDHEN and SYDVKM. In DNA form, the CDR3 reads TGTGCCAGCAGTTTACGGGGCGGGGGAACTAATGAAAAACTGTTTTTT. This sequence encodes CASSLRGGGTNEKLFF.

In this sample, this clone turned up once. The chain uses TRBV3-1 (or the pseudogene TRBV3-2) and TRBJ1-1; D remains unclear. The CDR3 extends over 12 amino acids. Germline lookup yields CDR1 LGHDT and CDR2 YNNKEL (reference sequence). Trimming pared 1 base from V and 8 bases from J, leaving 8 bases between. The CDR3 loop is CASSQGRLEAFF. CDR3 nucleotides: TGTGCCAGCAGCCAAGGTCGGTTGGAAGCTTTCTTT.

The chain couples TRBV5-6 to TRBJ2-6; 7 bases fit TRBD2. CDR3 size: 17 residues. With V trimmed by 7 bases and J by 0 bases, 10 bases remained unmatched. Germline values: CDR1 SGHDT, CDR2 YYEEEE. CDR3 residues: CASRDPGGSSGANVLTF. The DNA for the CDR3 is TGTGCCAGCCGCGACCCGGGGGGTTCCTCTGGGGCCAACGTCCTGACTTTC.

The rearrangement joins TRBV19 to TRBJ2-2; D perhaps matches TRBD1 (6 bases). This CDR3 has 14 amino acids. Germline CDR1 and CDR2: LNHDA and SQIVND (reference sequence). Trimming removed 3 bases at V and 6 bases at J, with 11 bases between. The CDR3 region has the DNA TGTGCCAGTAGTATGGCAGAGGGGGCCGGGGAGCTGTTTTTT. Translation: CASSMAEGAGELFF.